A single sample is the source of the 18 T cell receptor beta chains below, sequenced in a study of shared clonotypes between healthy human individuals. Sequencing used immunoSEQ multiplex PCR; TCRdb keeps in-frame clones, though not all of them. This table holds under 2,000,000 clones, less than 95% found once. Terminally differentiated effector memory CD45RA+ cells were excluded by CCR7 positive selection of CD45RO-negative cells. The sequenced material came from naive CD8+ T cells sorted from blood. These receptors came from a man younger than 35 in good health.

In this sample, this clone turned up once. V usage is TRBV28 and J usage is TRBJ2-7; no clear D gene. The CDR3 is 14 residues long. Trimming stripped 5 bases from V and 2 bases from J, with 13 bases between. CDR1 and CDR2 from the germline V gene are MDHEN and SYDVKM. The CDR3 region is CASSPAGGPYEQYF. The CDR3 DNA reads TGTGCCAGCAGTCCCGCCGGTGGCCCCTACGAGCAGTACTTC.

Concerning this clone itself: The sample has other DNA sequences that encode this CDR3 too. The J gene is TRBJ2-7, the V gene TRBV10-3, with D uncertain. The germline gives CDR1 ENHRY, CDR2 SYGVKD. The CDR3 contains 13 residues. V was shortened by 0 bases and J by 0 bases, with 3 bases between the two germline ends. The CDR3 loop is CAISESRSYEQYF. CDR3 nucleotide sequence: TGTGCCATCAGTGAGTCGCGCTCCTACGAGCAGTACTTC.

The J gene is TRBJ2-1, the V gene TRBV11-2, with 13 bases identical to TRBD2. The CDR3 sequence is 18 residues long. Trimming removed 1 base from V and 4 bases from J; junction bases left unmatched: 7. Germline loops: CDR1 SGHAT, CDR2 FQNNGV. The CDR3 region has the DNA TGTGCCAGCAGCTTAGGGGGACTAGCGGGGCCAAATTACAATGAGCAGTTCTTC. Amino acids: CASSLGGLAGPNYNEQFF. Looking up the rest from reference TRBV11-2 and TRBJ2-1 gives the full variable domain: EAGVAQSPRYKIIEKRQSVAFWCNPISGHATLYWYQQILGQGPKLLIQFQNNGVVDDSQLPKDRFSAERLKGVDSTLKIQPAKLEDSAVYLCASSLGGLAGPNYNEQFFGPGTRLTVL.

Details on this clone: Other DNA sequences in the sample encode the same CDR3. This chain joins TRBV5-6 and TRBJ1-2, with unresolved D. The CDR3 is 13 residues long. Trimming cost V 4 bases and J 4 bases, with 11 bases left between them. Germline CDR1 and CDR2: SGHDT and YYEEEE. CDR3 coding DNA: TGTGCCAGCAGCCTGGGCCGAGGCTATGGCTACACCTTC. Its protein product is CASSLGRGYGYTF.

The genes are TRBV7-8 and TRBJ1-3, with D unresolved. CDR3 size: 16 residues. Deletions cut 4 bases from V and 0 bases from J, with 13 bases between. Germline V gene data show CDR1 as SGHVS and CDR2 as FQNEAQ. CDR3 sequence reads: CASSSSSRASGNTIYF. CDR3 coding DNA: TGTGCCAGCAGCTCATCCTCGAGGGCCTCTGGAAACACCATATATTTT.

The rearrangement uses TRBV29-1 and TRBJ2-2; D is possibly TRBD1 (5 bases). Trimming cost V 3 bases and J 1 base, with 15 bases left between them. Germline CDR1 is SQVTM and CDR2 is ANQGSEA. The CDR3 is 16 amino acids. The CDR3 region is CSVDSEKGMNTGELFF. CDR3 sequence (DNA): TGCAGCGTTGATTCGGAGAAGGGGATGAACACCGGGGAGCTGTTTTTT.

CDR3 DNA sequence: TGTGCCAGCAGCTTCAGGAGCGGGACGACCTACGAGCAGTACTTC. Amino acids: CASSFRSGTTYEQYF. V gene TRBV13 combines with J gene TRBJ2-7; 7 bases are shared with TRBD2. CDR3 length: 15 amino acids. The germline V gene has CDR1 PRHDT and CDR2 FYEKMQ (reference sequence). J lost 2 bases, V lost 3 bases, and 7 bases had no gene match.

The rearrangement links TRBV4-2 to TRBJ2-1; maybe TRBD2 (5 bases). CDR1 is LGHNA, CDR2 YNFKEQ, per germline. The CDR3 has 14 residues. V shed 0 bases and J shed 10 bases, with 13 bases lying between them. CDR3 sequence (DNA): TGTGCCAGCAGCCAAGATCGGACGGGGTGGGAGCAGTTCTTC. Its protein is CASSQDRTGWEQFF.

The V call is TRBV30, the J call TRBJ2-2, with no clear D. CDR1 is GTSNPN and CDR2 is SVGIG in the germline V gene (reference sequence). Trimming pared 7 bases from V and 8 bases from J, leaving 20 bases between. This CDR3 contains 14 residues. The CDR3 region is CAYNLDGEGGELFF. The CDR3 DNA follows: TGTGCCTACAACCTTGATGGTGAAGGGGGGGAGCTGTTTTTT.

This chain connects TRBV2 to TRBJ2-7; unclear D gene. V was cut by 0 bases and J by 0 bases, with 18 bases left in between. Germline assignment: CDR1 SNHLY and CDR2 FYNNEI. The length of the CDR3 is 18 residues. CDR3 protein: CASSEAVLRTESSYEQYF. The CDR3 DNA follows: TGTGCCAGCAGTGAAGCCGTGTTGAGGACGGAGAGCTCCTACGAGCAGTACTTC.

Points on this clone: The sample carries other DNA sequences with the same CDR3. The gene calls are TRBV4-3 and TRBJ2-7; D could derive from TRBD1 or TRBD2 (5 bases each). CDR3 length equals 14 residues. Germline CDR1 is LGHNA and CDR2 is YSLEER. The ends were cut back, 3 bases at V and 3 bases at J, with 12 bases in the middle. In DNA form, the CDR3 reads TGCGCCAGCAGCCACCCGGGGCCCGGCTACGAGCAGTACTTC. Its protein product is CASSHPGPGYEQYF.

As regards this clone: At the DNA level, this CDR3 is encoded by other sequences in the same sample as well. The CDR3 sequence: CASSVGLASTDTQYF. The CDR3 bases are TGTGCCAGCAGCGTAGGACTAGCGAGTACAGATACGCAGTATTTT. The chain couples TRBV9 to TRBJ2-3, with 8 bases matching TRBD2. Germline CDR1 and CDR2: SGDLS and YYNGEE. V lost 0 bases to trimming and J lost 3 bases; unmatched junction nucleotides: 3. The CDR3 consists of 15 residues.

This clone was seen once. The same CDR3 also results from other DNA sequences found in this sample. V is TRBV2 and J is TRBJ1-1, with TRBD1 identical over 7 bases. CDR1 is SNHLY, CDR2 FYNNEI, per germline. The CDR3 length is 12 residues. V shed 6 bases and J 5 bases; nucleotides not matched to a gene: 3. CDR3 DNA sequence: TGTGCCAGCAGCGTACAGGGGACTGAAGCTTTCTTT. Translating gives CASSVQGTEAFF. Combining the CDR3 with reference TRBV2 and TRBJ1-1 gives the whole variable domain EPEVTQTPSHQVTQMGQEVILRCVPISNHLYFYWYRQILGQKVEFLVSFYNNEISEKSEIFDDQFSVERPDGSNFTLKIRSTKLEDSAMYFCASSVQGTEAFFGQGTRLTVV.

The chain couples TRBV7-6 to TRBJ1-5, with 10 bases identical to TRBD1. The CDR3 covers 15 residues. V shed 5 bases, J shed 6 bases, and the junction held 7 bases outside the gene matches. The germline V gene has CDR1 SGHVS and CDR2 FNYEAQ. Here the CDR3 DNA reads TGTGCCAGCAGCCAGCTCGGGACAGGGGTTCAGCCCCAGCATTTT. Translated, it gives CASSQLGTGVQPQHF.

The chain has TRBV27 and TRBJ2-4, with 7 positions matching TRBD1. Germline V gene lookup returns CDR1 MNHEY and CDR2 SMNVEV (reference sequence). The CDR3 totals 16 residues. With V trimmed by 0 bases and J by 0 bases, 2 bases remained unmatched. CDR3 protein: CASSLSTGLAKNIQYF. The CDR3 DNA reads TGTGCCAGCAGTTTATCGACAGGGTTAGCCAAAAACATTCAGTACTTC.

The chain employs TRBV27 and TRBJ2-5, with a possible D match to TRBD1 (6 bases). V was pared by 4 bases and J by 0 bases, with 15 bases between. Germline CDR1 and CDR2: MNHEY and SMNVEV (reference sequence). The CDR3 length is 16 residues. This chain's CDR3 is CASSSTGPEYQETQYF. The CDR3 DNA reads TGTGCCAGCAGTTCTACAGGGCCCGAGTACCAAGAGACCCAGTACTTC.

The table lists this clone with a few counts. Distinct nucleotide sequences in the sample also encode this CDR3. The chain combines TRBV6-5 with TRBJ2-7, with TRBD2 identical over 9 bases. J was trimmed by 2 bases and V by 0 bases; bases with no gene match: 2. Germline V gene lookup returns CDR1 MNHEY and CDR2 SVGAGI. The CDR3 sequence is 15 residues long. The CDR3 reads CASSYSGGRAYEQYF. CDR3 coding DNA: TGTGCCAGCAGTTACTCGGGCGGGAGGGCCTACGAGCAGTACTTC.

Of note for this clone: This sample includes further DNA sequences coding for the same CDR3. The chain uses TRBV9 and TRBJ2-6; weak D call: TRBD1 (5 bases). The V end was cut by 0 bases, the J end by 2 bases, with 6 bases between. The CDR3 extends over 15 amino acids. Looked up from germline, CDR1 is SGDLS and CDR2 is YYNGEE. CDR3 DNA sequence: TGTGCCAGCAGCGTAGTAGGGGCTGGGGCCAACGTCCTGACTTTC. Translation: CASSVVGAGANVLTF.